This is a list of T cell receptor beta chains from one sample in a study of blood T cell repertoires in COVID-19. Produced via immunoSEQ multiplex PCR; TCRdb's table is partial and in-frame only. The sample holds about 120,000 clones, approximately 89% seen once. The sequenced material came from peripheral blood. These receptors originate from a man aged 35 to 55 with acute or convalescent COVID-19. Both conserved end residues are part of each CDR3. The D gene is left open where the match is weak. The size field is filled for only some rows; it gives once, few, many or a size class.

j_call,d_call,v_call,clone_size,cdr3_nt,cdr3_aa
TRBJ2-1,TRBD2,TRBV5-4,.,TGTGCCAGCAGCTTGGCCAGGGTGCGGGGGGCGGGAAATGAGCAGTTCTTC,CASSLARVRGAGNEQFF
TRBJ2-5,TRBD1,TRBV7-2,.,TGTGCCAGCAGCTGGCCCTCAGGGGGCGCACGGGAGACCCAGTACTTC,CASSWPSGGARETQYF
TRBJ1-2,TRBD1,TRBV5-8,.,TGTGCCAGCAGCTTTTACTTGGCAGGGGGAGGTAACTATGGCTACACCTTC,CASSFYLAGGGNYGYTF
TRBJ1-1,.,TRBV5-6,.,TGTGCCAGCAGCTTGGGCCCCAACAGGGCTTTCACTGAAGCTTTCTTT,CASSLGPNRAFTEAFF
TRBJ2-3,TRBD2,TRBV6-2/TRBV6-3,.,TGTGCCAGCAGTTACTCGCCGATCAGCGGGAAGGGGACAGATACGCAGTATTTT,CASSYSPISGKGTDTQYF
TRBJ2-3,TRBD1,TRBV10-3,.,TGTGCCATCCGGCCGGGACAGTCCACAGATACGCAGTATTTT,CAIRPGQSTDTQYF
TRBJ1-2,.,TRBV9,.,TGTGCCAGCAGCGTAGATCGGGGGGATGGCTACACCTTC,CASSVDRGDGYTF
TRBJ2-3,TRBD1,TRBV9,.,TGTGCCAGCAGCTTTCGGACAGGGCAGGGCGCAGATACGCAGTATTTT,CASSFRTGQGADTQYF
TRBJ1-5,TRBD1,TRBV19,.,TGTGCCAGTAGCCCAGGACAGGGGGCTTTTCAGCCCCAGCATTTT,CASSPGQGAFQPQHF
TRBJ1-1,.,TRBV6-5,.,TGTGCCAGCAGTTACTCGGGGAGAGAAGCTTTCTTT,CASSYSGREAFF
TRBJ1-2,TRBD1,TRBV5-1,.,TGCGCCAGCAGCCCGGACAGGGGGCATGGCTACACCTTC,CASSPDRGHGYTF
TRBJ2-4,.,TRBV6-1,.,TGTGCCAGCAGTGAAGTCTGGGGCAGCAACATTCAGTACTTC,CASSEVWGSNIQYF
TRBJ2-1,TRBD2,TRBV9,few,TGTGCCAGCAGCGAACTAGCGGACAGCTCCTACAATGAGCAGTTCTTC,CASSELADSSYNEQFF
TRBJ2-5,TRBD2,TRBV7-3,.,TGTGCCAGCAGCCCAGGACTAGCGGGGGCCCCCCAGTACTTC,CASSPGLAGAPQYF